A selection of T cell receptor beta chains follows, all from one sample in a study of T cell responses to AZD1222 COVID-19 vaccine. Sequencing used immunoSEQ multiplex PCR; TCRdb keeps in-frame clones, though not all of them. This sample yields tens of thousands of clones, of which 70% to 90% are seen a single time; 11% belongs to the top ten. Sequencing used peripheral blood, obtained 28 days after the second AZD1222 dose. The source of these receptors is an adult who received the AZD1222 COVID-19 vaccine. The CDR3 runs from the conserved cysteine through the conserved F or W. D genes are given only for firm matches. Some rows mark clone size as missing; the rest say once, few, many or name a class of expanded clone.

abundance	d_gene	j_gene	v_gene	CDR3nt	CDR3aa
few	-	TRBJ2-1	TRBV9	TGTGCCAGCAGCCCCGGGACAAATGAGCAGTTCTTC	CASSPGTNEQFF
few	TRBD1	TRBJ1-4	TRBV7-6	TGTGCCAGCAGCCTAGGGACAGGGGGAAAACTGTTTTTT	CASSLGTGGKLFF
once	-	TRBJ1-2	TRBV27	TGTGCCAGCAGTTTAACTTACAGGGATATTGGCTACACCTTC	CASSLTYRDIGYTF
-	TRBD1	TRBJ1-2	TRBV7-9	TGTGCCAGCAGCCCCACAGGGGCCTATGGCTACACCTTC	CASSPTGAYGYTF
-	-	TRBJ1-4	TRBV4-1	TGCGCCAGCAGCCAGGATGGGGTAACTAATGAAAAACTGTTTTTT	CASSQDGVTNEKLFF
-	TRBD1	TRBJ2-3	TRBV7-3	TGTGCCAGCAGCGAACAGGGGCTTTCTAGCACAGATACGCAGTATTTT	CASSEQGLSSTDTQYF
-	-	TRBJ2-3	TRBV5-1	TGCGCCAGCAGGGCAGGGTTCCTCACAGATACGCAGTATTTT	CASRAGFLTDTQYF
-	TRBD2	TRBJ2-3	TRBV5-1	TGCGCCAGCAGGGTGGGGCTAGCGGGGCCTAAGCTGTATTTT	CASRVGLAGPKLYF
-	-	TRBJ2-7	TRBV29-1	TGCAGCGTCCGGGGGGCCCCGGGGGCCTACGAGCAGTACTTC	CSVRGAPGAYEQYF
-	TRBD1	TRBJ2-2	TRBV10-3	TGTGCCATCAACCCGGGACAGGGGGCCGGCGGGGAGCTGTTTTTT	CAINPGQGAGGELFF
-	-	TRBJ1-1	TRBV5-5	TGTGCCAGCAGCTTCCAGGGTCGTACTGAAGCTTTCTTT	CASSFQGRTEAFF
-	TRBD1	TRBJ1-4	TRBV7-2	TGTGCCAGCAGCTTAGTTCAAGGGGCGACAGGGATTAATGAAAAACTGTTTTTT	CASSLVQGATGINEKLFF
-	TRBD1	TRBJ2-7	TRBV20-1	TGCAGTGCTAGATTGGGGGACAGGGGTTACTTC	CSARLGDRGYF
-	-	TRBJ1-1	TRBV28	TGTGCCAGCAGTTTATCCGACAGTGGCACTGAAGCTTTCTTT	CASSLSDSGTEAFF
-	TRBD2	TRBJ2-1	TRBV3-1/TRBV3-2	TGTGCCAGCAGGCACACTAGCGGGGGAACTTACAATGAGCAGTTCTTC	CASRHTSGGTYNEQFF
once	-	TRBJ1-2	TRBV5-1	TGCGCCAGCAGCTTGGGACAAGCTAACTATGGCTACACCTTC	CASSLGQANYGYTF
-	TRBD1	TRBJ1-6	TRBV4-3	TGCGCCAGCAGCCAGGACAGGGGAAATTCACCCCTCCACTTT	CASSQDRGNSPLHF
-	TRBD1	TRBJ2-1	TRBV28	TGTGCCAGCAGGACAGGGGGCAATGAGCAGTTCTTC	CASRTGGNEQFF
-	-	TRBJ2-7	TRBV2	TGTGCCAGCATCCCTATCAGGGGTGCCATCTACGAGCAGTACTTC	CASIPIRGAIYEQYF
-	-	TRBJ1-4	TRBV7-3	TGTGCCAGCAGCCCAAGGGGGGGTACTAATGAAAAACTGTTTTTT	CASSPRGGTNEKLFF
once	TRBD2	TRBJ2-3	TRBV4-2	TGTGCCAGCAGCCTTAGCGGGGGGTTGGCAGATACGCAGTATTTT	CASSLSGGLADTQYF
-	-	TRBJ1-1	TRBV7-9	TGTGCCAGCAGCTTACAGCAGCCGGGCAGGGGGAACACTGAAGCTTTCTTT	CASSLQQPGRGNTEAFF
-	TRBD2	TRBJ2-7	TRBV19	TGTGCCAGTAGTGACCGGACTAGCGAAGCCTCCTACGAGCAGTACTTC	CASSDRTSEASYEQYF
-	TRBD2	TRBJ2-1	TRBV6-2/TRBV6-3	TGTGCCAGCAGTTACTCGAGTAGCGGGGGGGCAAGCGAGCAGTTCTTC	CASSYSSSGGASEQFF
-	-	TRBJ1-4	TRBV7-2	TGTGCCAGCAGCCCTGGACGCAATGAAAAACTGTTTTTT	CASSPGRNEKLFF
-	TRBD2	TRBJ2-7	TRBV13	TGTGCCAGCAGCGAACGACTAGCGGGGTACGAGCAGTACTTC	CASSERLAGYEQYF
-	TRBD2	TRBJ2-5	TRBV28	TGTGCCAGCAGTTCCATGACTTTAGCGGGGCGAGGAGTGTTAGAGACCCAGTACTTC	CASSSMTLAGRGVLETQYF
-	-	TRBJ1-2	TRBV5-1	TGCGCCAGCAGCCCTACACCGGACAGCTACTATGGCTACACCTTC	CASSPTPDSYYGYTF
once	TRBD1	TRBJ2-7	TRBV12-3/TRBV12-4	TGTGCCAGCAGGGACAGGGTATCCTACGAGCAGTACTTC	CASRDRVSYEQYF
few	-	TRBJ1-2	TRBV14	TGTGCCAGCAGCCAAATCGCGGGTTATTATGGCTACACCTTC	CASSQIAGYYGYTF
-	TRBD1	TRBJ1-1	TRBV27	TGTGCCAGCAGTTCTAGGGAGAACAGGGGAGGGGGCACTGAAGCTTTCTTT	CASSSRENRGGGTEAFF
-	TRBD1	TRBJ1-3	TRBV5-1	TGCGCCAGCAGCTCTGGGACAGGGGGAAACACCATATATTTT	CASSSGTGGNTIYF
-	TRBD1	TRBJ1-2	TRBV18	TGTGCCAGCTCACAAGGGACAGGGAGCCGCTACACCTTC	CASSQGTGSRYTF
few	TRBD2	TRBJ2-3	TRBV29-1	TGCAGCGTAGACGGGACTAGCGGGGGTTCGACGAGCACAGATACGCAGTATTTT	CSVDGTSGGSTSTDTQYF
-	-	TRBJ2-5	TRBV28	TGTGCCAGCAGCACAGGGTGGGAGACCCAGTACTTC	CASSTGWETQYF
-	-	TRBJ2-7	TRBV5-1	TGCGCCAGCAGTAGCCCTGGGGTTGACGAGCAGTACTTC	CASSSPGVDEQYF
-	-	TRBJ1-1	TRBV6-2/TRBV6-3	TGTGCCAGCAGTTACTCGAACCACGGCATCCAGAACACTGAAGCTTTCTTT	CASSYSNHGIQNTEAFF
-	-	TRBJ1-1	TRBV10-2	TGCGCCAGCAGTGACAGGGCCTCGAACACTGAAGCTTTCTTT	CASSDRASNTEAFF
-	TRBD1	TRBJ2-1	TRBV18	TGTGCCAGCTCACGGGACAGGGTAGCCAATGAGCAGTTCTTC	CASSRDRVANEQFF
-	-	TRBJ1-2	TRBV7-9	TGTGCCAGCAGCTTAGAGCCCAGGCTAGGCTACACCTTC	CASSLEPRLGYTF
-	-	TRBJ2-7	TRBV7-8	TGTGCCAGCAGCTTATCTCAGGACGCTAGTTACGAGCAGTACTTC	CASSLSQDASYEQYF
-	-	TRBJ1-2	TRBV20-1	TGCAGTGCCGACAGTCACTATGGCTACACCTTC	CSADSHYGYTF
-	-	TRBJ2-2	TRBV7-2	TGTGCCAGCAGCTTTAGGGTATCAGGGGTCGGGGAGCTGTTTTTT	CASSFRVSGVGELFF
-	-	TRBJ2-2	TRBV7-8	TGTGCCAGCAGCTTAGTCGGCAGGGCGAACACCGGGGAGCTGTTTTTT	CASSLVGRANTGELFF
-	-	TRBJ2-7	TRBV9	TGTGCCAGCAGCGCCGAGGGGGGAACCTACGAGCAGTACTTC	CASSAEGGTYEQYF
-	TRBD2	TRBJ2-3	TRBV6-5	TGTGCCATAACCTTTAGCGGGGCTATCACAGATACGCAGTATTTT	CAITFSGAITDTQYF
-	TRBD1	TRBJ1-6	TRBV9	TGTGCCAGCAGCGGGGGCCTAGACAGGGCAAATTCACCCCTCCACTTT	CASSGGLDRANSPLHF
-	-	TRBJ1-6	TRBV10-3	TGTGCCATCAGGAGTCTGAATTCACCCCTCCACTTT	CAIRSLNSPLHF
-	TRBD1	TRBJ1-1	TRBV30	TGTGCCGGCTCAGGGGGGCGGGGCCTAACATTGAACACTGAAGCTTTCTTT	CAGSGGRGLTLNTEAFF
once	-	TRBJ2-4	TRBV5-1	TGCGCCAGCAGCGGATCCGGGGGCGTACAAAACATTCAGTACTTC	CASSGSGGVQNIQYF
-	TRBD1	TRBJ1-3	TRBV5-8	TGTGCCAGCAGTCCGAGGACAGGGGGCTCTGGAAACACCATATATTTT	CASSPRTGGSGNTIYF
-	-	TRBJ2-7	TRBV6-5	TGTGCCAGCAGCACCTCTGGACGGGCCTACGAGCAGTACTTC	CASSTSGRAYEQYF
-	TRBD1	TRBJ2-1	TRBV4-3	TGCGCCAGCAGCCGAGGACAGGGAAACAATGAGCAGTTCTTC	CASSRGQGNNEQFF
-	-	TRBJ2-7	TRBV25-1	TGTGCCAGCAGTCGCCCGGAGGGGTGGGGTGAGCAGTACTTC	CASSRPEGWGEQYF
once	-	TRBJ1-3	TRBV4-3	TGCGCCAGCAGCCAAGTAGATGGAAACACCATATATTTT	CASSQVDGNTIYF
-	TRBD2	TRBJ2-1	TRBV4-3	TGCGCCAGCAGCCAAACTAGCGGGGGGGCCTATGGTGACAATGAGCAGTTCTTC	CASSQTSGGAYGDNEQFF
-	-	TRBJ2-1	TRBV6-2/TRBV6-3	TGTGCCAGCAGTTACTCGAGGGGAGGCTCCTACAATGAGCAGTTCTTC	CASSYSRGGSYNEQFF